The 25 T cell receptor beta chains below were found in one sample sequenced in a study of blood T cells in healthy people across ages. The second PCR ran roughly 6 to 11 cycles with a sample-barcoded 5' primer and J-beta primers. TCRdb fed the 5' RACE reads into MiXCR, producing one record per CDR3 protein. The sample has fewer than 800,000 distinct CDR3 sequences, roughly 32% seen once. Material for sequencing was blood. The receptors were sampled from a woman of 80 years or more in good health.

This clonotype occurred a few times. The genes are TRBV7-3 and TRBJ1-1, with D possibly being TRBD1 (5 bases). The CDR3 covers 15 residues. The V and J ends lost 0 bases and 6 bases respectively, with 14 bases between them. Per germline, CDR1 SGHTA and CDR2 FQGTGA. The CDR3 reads CASSLTRSRAPEAFF. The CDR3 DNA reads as TGTGCCAGCAGCTTAACTCGGAGCAGGGCCCCTGAAGCTTTCTTT.

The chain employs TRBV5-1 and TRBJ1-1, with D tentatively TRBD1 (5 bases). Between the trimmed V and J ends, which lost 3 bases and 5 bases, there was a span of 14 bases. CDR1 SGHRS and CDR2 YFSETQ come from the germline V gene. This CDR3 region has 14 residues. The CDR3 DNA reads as TGCGCCAGCAGCTCCAGAGGGGCGGGTACTGAAGCTTTCTTT. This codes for CASSSRGAGTEAFF.

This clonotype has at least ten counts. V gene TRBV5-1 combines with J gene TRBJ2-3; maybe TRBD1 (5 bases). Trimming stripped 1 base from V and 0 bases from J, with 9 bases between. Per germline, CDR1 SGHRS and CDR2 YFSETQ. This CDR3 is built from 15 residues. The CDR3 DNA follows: TGCGCCAGCAGCTTGCAGAGACAGAGCACAGATACGCAGTATTTT. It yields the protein CASSLQRQSTDTQYF.

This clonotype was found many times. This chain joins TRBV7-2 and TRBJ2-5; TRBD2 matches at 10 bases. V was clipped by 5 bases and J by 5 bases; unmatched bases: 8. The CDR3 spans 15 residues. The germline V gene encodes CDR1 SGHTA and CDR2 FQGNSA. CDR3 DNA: TGTGCCAGCAGCCCACAGCGGGGGGGCCAGGAGACCCAGTACTTC. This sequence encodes CASSPQRGGQETQYF. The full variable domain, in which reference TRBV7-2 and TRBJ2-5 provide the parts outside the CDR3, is GAGVSQSPSNKVTEKGKDVELRCDPISGHTALYWYRQSLGQGLEFLIYFQGNSAPDKSGLPSDRFSAERTGGSVSTLTIQRTQQEDSAVYLCASSPQRGGQETQYFGPGTRLLVL.

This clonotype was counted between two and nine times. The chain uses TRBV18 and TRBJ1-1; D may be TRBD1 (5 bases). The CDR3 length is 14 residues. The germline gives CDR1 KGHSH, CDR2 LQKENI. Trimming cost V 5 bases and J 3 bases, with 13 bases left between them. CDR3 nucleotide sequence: TGTGCCAGCTCAAAGTCCCAGGGAGACACTGAAGCTTTCTTT. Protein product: CASSKSQGDTEAFF.

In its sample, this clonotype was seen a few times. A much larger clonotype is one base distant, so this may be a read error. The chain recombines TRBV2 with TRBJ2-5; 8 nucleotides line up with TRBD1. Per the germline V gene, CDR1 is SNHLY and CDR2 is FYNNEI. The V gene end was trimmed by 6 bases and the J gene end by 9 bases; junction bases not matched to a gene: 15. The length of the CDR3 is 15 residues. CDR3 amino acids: CASSGTGQVSEAQYF. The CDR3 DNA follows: TGTGCCAGCAGCGGGACGGGACAGGTTTCGGAGGCCCAGTACTTC.

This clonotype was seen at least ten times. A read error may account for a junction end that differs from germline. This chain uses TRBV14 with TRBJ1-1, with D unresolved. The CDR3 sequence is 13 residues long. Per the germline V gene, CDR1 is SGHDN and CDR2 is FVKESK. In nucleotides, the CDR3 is TGTGCCAGCAGCCAAGATTGGCACACAGAAGCTTTCTTT. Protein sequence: CASSQDWHTEAFF.

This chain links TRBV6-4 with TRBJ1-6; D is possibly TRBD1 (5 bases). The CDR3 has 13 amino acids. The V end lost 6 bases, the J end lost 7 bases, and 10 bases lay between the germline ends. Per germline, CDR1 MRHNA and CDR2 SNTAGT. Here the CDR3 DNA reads TGTGCCAGCAGCCGGGACCAAAATTCACCCCTCCACTTT. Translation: CASSRDQNSPLHF.

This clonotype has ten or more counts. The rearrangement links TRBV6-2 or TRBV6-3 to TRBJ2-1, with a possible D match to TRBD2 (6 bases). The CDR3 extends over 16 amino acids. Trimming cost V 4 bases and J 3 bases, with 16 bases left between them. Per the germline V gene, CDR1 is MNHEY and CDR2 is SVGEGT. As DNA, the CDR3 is TGTGCCAGCAGTTGGCCCGGCGGGGCGATCTACAATGAGCAGTTCTTC. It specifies CASSWPGGAIYNEQFF.

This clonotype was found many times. The chain's CDR3 is CASSSSRGKDSPLHF. In DNA form, the CDR3 reads TGTGCCAGCAGTTCTAGTCGGGGGAAAGACTCACCCCTCCACTTT. V is TRBV6-1 and J is TRBJ1-6; perhaps TRBD1 as D (5 bases). V was shortened by 5 bases and J by 10 bases, with 18 bases between the two germline ends. The germline CDR1 and CDR2 sequences are MNHNS and SASEGT. This CDR3 has 15 residues.

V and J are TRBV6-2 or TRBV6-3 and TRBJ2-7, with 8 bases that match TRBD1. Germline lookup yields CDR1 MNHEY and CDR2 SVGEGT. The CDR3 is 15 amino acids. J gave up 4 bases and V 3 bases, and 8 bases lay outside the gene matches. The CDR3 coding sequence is TGTGCCAGCAGTTATATCCAGGGGGCGACGTACGAGCAGTACTTC. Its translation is CASSYIQGATYEQYF.

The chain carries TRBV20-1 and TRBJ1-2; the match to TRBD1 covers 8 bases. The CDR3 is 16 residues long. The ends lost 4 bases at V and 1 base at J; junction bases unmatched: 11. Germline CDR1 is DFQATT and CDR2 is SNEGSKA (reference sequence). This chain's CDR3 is CSAMPKTGAFNYGYTF. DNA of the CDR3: TGCAGTGCTATGCCGAAGACAGGGGCCTTTAACTATGGCTACACCTTC.

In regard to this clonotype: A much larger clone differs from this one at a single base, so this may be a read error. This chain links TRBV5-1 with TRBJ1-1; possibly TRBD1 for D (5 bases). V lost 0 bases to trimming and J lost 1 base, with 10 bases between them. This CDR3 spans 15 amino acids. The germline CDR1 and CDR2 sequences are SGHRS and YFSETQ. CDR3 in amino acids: CASSLVVGANTEAFF. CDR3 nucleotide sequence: TGCGCCAGCAGCTTGGTGGTCGGGGCGAACACTGAAGCTTTCTTT.

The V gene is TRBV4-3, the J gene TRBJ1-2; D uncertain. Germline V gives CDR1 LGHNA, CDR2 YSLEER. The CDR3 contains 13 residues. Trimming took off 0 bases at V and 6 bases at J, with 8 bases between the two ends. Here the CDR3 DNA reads TGCGCCAGCAGCCAAGATCGAGGTGATGGCTACACCTTC. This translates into CASSQDRGDGYTF.

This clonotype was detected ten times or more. The CDR3 DNA reads TGTGCCAGCAGCTTAGGGGGGGGCGGCCGATTGGGCGAGCAGTACTTC. Translation gives CASSLGGGGRLGEQYF. The V and J genes are TRBV7-8 and TRBJ2-7, with a tentative D call TRBD2 (7 bases). Trimming took 1 base from V and 6 from J, leaving 19 bases between them. The CDR3 covers 16 residues. Germline V CDR1 and CDR2: SGHVS, FQNEAQ.

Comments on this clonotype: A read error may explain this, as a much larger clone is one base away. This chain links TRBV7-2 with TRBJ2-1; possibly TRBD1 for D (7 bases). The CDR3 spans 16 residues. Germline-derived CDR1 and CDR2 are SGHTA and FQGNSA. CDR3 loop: CASGFPTGSGGNEQFF. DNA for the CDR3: TGTGCCAGCGGCTTCCCGACAGGGTCTGGAGGGAATGAGCAGTTCTTC.

In DNA, the CDR3 is TGTGCCAGCAGGGGTTCGGACAGGGGTAACATTCAGTACTTC. As protein: CASRGSDRGNIQYF. V and J are TRBV13 and TRBJ2-4; 9 positions agree with TRBD1. CDR1 and CDR2 (germline): PRHDT, FYEKMQ (reference sequence). V shed 6 bases and J 7 bases; nucleotides not matched to a gene: 7. The CDR3 totals 14 residues.

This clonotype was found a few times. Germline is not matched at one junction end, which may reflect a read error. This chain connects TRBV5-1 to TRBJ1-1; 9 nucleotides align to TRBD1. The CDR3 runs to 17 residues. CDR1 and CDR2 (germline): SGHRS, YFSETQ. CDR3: CASSPDGTTGGGTETFF. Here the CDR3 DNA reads TGCGCCAGCAGCCCGGATGGTACCACAGGGGGCGGCACTGAAACTTTCTTT. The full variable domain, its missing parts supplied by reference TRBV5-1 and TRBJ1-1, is KAGVTQTPRYLIKTRGQQVTLSCSPISGHRSVSWYQQTPGQGLQFLFEYFSETQRNKGNFPGRFSGRQFSNSRSEMNVSTLELGDSALYLCASSPDGTTGGGTETFFGQGTRLTVV.

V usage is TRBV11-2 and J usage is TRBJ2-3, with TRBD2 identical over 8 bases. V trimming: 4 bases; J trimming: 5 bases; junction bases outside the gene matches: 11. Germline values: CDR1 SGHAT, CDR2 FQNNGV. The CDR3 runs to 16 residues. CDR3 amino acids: CASSSTGGAWGDTQYF. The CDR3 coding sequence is TGTGCCAGCAGCTCCACCGGGGGGGCCTGGGGAGATACGCAGTATTTT.

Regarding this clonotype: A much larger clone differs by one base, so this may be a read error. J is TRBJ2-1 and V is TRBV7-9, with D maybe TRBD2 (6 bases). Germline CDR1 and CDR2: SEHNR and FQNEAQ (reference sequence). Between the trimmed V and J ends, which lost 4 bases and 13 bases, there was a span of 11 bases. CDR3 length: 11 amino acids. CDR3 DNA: TGTGCCAGCAGCTCTCGGGGGACCCAGTTCTTC. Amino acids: CASSSRGTQFF. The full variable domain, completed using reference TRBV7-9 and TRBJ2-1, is DTGVSQNPRHKITKRGQNVTFRCDPISEHNRLYWYRQTLGQGPEFLTYFQNEAQLEKSRLLSDRFSAERPKGSFSTLEIQRTEQGDSAMYLCASSSRGTQFFGPGTRLTVL.

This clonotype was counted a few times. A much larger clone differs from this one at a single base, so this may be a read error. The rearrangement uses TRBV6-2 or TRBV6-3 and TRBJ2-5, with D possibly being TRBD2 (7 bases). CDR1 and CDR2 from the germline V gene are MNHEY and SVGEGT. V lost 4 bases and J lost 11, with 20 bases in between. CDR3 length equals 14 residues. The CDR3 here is CASSSGGGGDEQYF. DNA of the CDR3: TGTGCCAGCAGTTCCGGAGGAGGGGGGGATGAGCAGTACTTC.

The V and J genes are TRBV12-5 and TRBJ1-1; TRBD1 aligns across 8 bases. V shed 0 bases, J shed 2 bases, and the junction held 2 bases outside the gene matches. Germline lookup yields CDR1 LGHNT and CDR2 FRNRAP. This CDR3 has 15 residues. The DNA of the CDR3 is TGTGCTAGTGGTTTGGTACAGGGGGGAAACACTGAAGCTTTCTTT. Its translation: CASGLVQGGNTEAFF.

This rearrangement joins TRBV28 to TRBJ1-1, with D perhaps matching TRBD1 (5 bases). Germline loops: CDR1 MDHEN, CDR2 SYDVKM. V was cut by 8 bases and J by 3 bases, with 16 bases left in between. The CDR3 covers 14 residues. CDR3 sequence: CASGEGLGYTEAFF. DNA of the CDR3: TGTGCCAGCGGAGAGGGGTTAGGGTACACTGAAGCTTTCTTT.

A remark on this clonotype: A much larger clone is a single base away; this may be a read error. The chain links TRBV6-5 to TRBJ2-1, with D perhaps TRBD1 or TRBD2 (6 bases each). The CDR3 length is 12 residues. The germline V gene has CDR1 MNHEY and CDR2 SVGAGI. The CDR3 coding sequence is TGTGCCAGCTCGGGGGCCTACAATGAGCGGTTCTTC. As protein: CASSGAYNERFF.

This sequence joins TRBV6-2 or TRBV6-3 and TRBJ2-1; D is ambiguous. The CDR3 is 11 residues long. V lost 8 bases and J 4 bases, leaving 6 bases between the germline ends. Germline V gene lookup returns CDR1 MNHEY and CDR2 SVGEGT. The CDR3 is CASVRYNEQFF. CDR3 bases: TGTGCCAGCGTCCGTTACAATGAGCAGTTCTTC.